Many counts were recorded for the clone carrying this TCR beta chain. The CDR3 is 12 amino acids. The V gene's germline CDR1 is SGHTA and CDR2 FQGNSA. Trimming cost V 2 bases and J 5 bases, with 6 bases left between them. Each CDR3 protein gets one entry after TCRdb re-called the reads with MiXCR. Among 200,000 to 300,000 distinct CDR3 sequences listed, 6.5% were seen once. These data come from a study of T cell repertoires in cytomegalovirus infection. The sample comprised PBMCs. The receptor comes from a human donor in good health (CMV status not recorded). Some clones in this sample may be carry-over from other donors' samples. The J gene is TRBJ1-1, the V gene TRBV7-2; unclear D gene. The CDR3 protein is CASSLYRTEAFF. CDR3 sequence (DNA): TGTGCCAGCAGCTTATACCGGACTGAAGCTTTCTTT.